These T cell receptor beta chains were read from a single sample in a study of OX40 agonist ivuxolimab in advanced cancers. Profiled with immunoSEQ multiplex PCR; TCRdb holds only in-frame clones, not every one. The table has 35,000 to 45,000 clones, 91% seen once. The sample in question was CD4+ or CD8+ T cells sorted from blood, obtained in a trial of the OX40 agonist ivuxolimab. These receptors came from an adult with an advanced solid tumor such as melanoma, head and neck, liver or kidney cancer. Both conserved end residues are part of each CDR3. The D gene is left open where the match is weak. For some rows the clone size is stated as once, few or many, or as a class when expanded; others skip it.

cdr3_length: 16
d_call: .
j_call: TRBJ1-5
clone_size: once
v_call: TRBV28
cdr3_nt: TGTGCCAGCAGTTACCTCATGGGCGGGCTGAATCAGCCCCAGCATTTT
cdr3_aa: CASSYLMGGLNQPQHF

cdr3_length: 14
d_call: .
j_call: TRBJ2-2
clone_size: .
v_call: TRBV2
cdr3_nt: TGTGCCAGCGGCCGGGCCTATTCCTCCGGGGAGCTGTTTTTT
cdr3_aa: CASGRAYSSGELFF

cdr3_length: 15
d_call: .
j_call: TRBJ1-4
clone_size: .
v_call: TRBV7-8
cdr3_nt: TGTGCCAGCGGGGTTGGGGGCGCCGCTAATGAAAAACTGTTTTTT
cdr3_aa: CASGVGGAANEKLFF

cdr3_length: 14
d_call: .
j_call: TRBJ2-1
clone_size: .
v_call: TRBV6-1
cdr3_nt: TGTGCCAGCAGCATTTACCAGGAGCACAATGAGCAGTTCTTC
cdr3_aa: CASSIYQEHNEQFF

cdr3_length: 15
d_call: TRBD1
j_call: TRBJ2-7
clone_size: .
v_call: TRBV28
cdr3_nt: TGTGCCAGCAGTTCCCTAAACAGGGGTGTAGACGAGCAGTACTTC
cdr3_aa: CASSSLNRGVDEQYF

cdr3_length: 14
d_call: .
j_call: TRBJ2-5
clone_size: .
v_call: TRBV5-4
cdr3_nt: TGTGCCAGCAGCTTCCCCAGGGACGGGGAGACCCAGTACTTC
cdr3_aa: CASSFPRDGETQYF

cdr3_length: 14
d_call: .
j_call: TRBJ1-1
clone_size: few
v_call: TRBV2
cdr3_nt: TGTGCCAGCAGTGACGGACGGCGGAACACTGAAGCTTTCTTT
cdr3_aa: CASSDGRRNTEAFF

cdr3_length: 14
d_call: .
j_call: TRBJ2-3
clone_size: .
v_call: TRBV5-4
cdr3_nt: TGTGCCAGCAGCTTGGTGGGTAGGTCAGATACGCAGTATTTT
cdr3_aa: CASSLVGRSDTQYF

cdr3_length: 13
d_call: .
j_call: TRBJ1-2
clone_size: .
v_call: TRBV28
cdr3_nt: TGTGCCAGCAGTTCAAATCCCCACTACGGCTACACCTTC
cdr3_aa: CASSSNPHYGYTF

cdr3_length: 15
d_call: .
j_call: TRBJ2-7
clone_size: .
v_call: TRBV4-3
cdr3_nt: TGCGCCAGCAGCCAAGACGACCTACGGAATTACGAGCAGTACTTC
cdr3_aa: CASSQDDLRNYEQYF

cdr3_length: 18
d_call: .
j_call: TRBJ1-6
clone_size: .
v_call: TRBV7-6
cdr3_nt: TGTGCCAGCAGCTTAGACCCTAGGAGGAGCTCCTATAATTCACCCCTCCACTTT
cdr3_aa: CASSLDPRRSSYNSPLHF

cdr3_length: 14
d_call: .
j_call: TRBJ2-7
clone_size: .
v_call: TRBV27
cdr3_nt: TGTGCCAGCAGTCCCGGGACGGCTATCTACGAGCAGTACTTC
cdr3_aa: CASSPGTAIYEQYF

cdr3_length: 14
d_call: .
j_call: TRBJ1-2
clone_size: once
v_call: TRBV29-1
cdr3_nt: TGCAGCGTTGAAGAAACTGGGTATGGCTATGGCTACACCTTC
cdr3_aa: CSVEETGYGYGYTF